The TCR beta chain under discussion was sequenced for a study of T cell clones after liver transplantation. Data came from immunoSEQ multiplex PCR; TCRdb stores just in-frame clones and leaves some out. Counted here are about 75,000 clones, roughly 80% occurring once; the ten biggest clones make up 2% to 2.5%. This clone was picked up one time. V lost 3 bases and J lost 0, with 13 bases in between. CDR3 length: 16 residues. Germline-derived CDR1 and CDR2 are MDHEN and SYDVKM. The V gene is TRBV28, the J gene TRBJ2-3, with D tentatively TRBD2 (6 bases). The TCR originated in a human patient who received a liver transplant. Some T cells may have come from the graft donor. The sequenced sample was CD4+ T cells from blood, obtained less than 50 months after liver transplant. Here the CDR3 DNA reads TGTGCCAGCAGTTTCTCAGGAGGGTCCAGCACAGATACGCAGTATTTT. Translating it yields CASSFSGGSSTDTQYF.